The 22 T cell receptor beta chains presented below share a single source sample, sequenced in a study of T cells in Graves' hyperthyroidism and ophthalmopathy. Amplified regions were TCR beta CDR3 sequences from RNA transcripts. An initial round of RT-PCR targeting the TCR CDR3 relied on the HTBI primer set. TCRdb reanalysed the multiplex PCR reads using MiXCR and keeps one entry per CDR3 protein. The table lists 550,000 to 650,000 distinct CDR3 sequences, approximately 14% of them singletons, with more than 5% in the top ten. Source material: blood. These receptors originate from a woman aged 30 to 39 with Graves' hyperthyroidism that later progressed to Graves' ophthalmopathy.

This clonotype was seen ten or more times. The V gene is TRBV24-1, the J gene TRBJ1-5, with D perhaps TRBD1 (5 bases). V lost 1 base, J lost 7 bases, and 10 bases lay in between. This CDR3 comprises 14 residues. Germline-derived CDR1 and CDR2 are KGHDR and SFDVKD. For the CDR3, the DNA is TGTGCCACCAGTGATTTCCGGGGGATGCAGCCCCAGCATTTT. It codes for CATSDFRGMQPQHF.

The V call is TRBV19, the J call TRBJ1-1; D not certain. CDR1 and CDR2 from the germline V gene are LNHDA and SQIVND (reference sequence). The CDR3 length is 11 residues. V was trimmed by 4 bases and J by 11 bases, leaving 11 bases between them. DNA of the CDR3: TGTGCCAGTAGTAAGTGGGCGGATGCTTTCTTT. Protein: CASSKWADAFF.

At least ten counts were recorded for this clonotype. The rearrangement joins TRBV6-2 or TRBV6-3 to TRBJ1-2; 9 bases are a match to TRBD1. From germline, CDR1 is MNHEY and CDR2 SVGEGT. Trimming cost V 7 bases and J 4 bases; bases outside gene matches: 10. The CDR3 contains 15 residues. The CDR3 DNA reads TGTGCCAGCACCACCCGGGACAGGGCTGGCTATGGCTACACCTTC. Its translation is CASTTRDRAGYGYTF.

This clonotype was detected many times. The chain employs TRBV7-8 and TRBJ1-5, with unresolved D. This CDR3 comprises 13 residues. Germline CDR1 and CDR2: SGHVS and FQNEAQ. Between the trimmed V and J ends, which lost 2 bases and 5 bases, there was a span of 7 bases. This chain's CDR3 is CASSLIWDQPQHF. As DNA, the CDR3 is TGTGCCAGCAGCTTAATTTGGGATCAGCCCCAGCATTTT.

This clonotype was seen ten or more times. CDR3 coding DNA: TGTGCCAGCAGTTTGGCCCATTCTAGAGGGTTGGACACTGAAGCTTTCTTT. Translated: CASSLAHSRGLDTEAFF. V gene TRBV12-3 or TRBV12-4 combines with J gene TRBJ1-1; D is unclear. The CDR3 is 17 amino acids. With 3 bases removed from V and 3 bases from J, the gap between germline ends came to 20 bases.

This clonotype was recorded at least ten times. This sequence joins TRBV6-2 or TRBV6-3 and TRBJ2-3; D is perhaps TRBD2 (5 bases). CDR1 and CDR2 (germline): MNHEY, SVGEGT. The CDR3 length is 15 residues. V was clipped by 2 bases and J by 4 bases, with 13 bases between them. The CDR3: CASSYAGIQSDTQYF. The CDR3 DNA reads TGTGCCAGCAGTTACGCCGGGATACAATCAGATACGCAGTATTTT.

This clonotype was seen a few times. The chain carries TRBV15 and TRBJ2-7; 7 bases fit TRBD1. CDR3 length: 15 amino acids. The germline V gene has CDR1 LNHNV and CDR2 YYDKDF (reference sequence). The J segment lost 6 bases and the V segment lost 4 bases, leaving 12 bases of the junction unmatched. The CDR3 region is CATSTHRGPQSEQYF. The CDR3 DNA is TGTGCCACCAGCACCCACAGGGGCCCTCAGTCCGAGCAGTACTTC.

Concerning this clonotype itself: Without the conserved terminal phenylalanine or tryptophan, this CDR3 likely stems from a read error. The DNA is omitted, as the CDR3 cannot be located on it reliably, and the CDR3 follows TCRdb's listing. The V gene is TRBV20-1, the J gene TRBJ1-2. Per the germline V gene, CDR1 is DFQATT and CDR2 is SNEGSKA (reference sequence). The CDR3 length equals 12 residues, ends included. The CDR3 loop is CSSSGLNYGYIL.

This clonotype has just a few counts. The genes are TRBV11-3 and TRBJ2-1; 12 positions agree with TRBD2. The CDR3 consists of 15 residues. V shed 5 bases, J shed 9 bases, and the junction held 8 bases outside the gene matches. Germline CDR1 is SGHNT and CDR2 is YENEEA. The CDR3 sequence is CASSPLTSGSGEQFF. The CDR3 DNA is TGTGCCAGCAGCCCCTTGACTAGCGGGAGTGGTGAGCAGTTCTTC.

This clonotype was seen only a few times. The chain carries TRBV20-1 and TRBJ2-2; D unresolved. The V end was cut by 6 bases, the J end by 6 bases, with 17 bases between. The CDR3 covers 14 residues. The germline V gene encodes CDR1 DFQATT and CDR2 SNEGSKA (reference sequence). Here the CDR3 DNA reads TGCAGTGCCTTAACCAATCTAGTCCCCGGGGAGCTGTTTTTT. This translates into CSALTNLVPGELFF.

This clonotype came up a few times. The chain uses TRBV12-3 or TRBV12-4 and TRBJ2-7, with 10 bases lining up with TRBD2. V dropped 4 bases and J dropped 5; count of bases not matched to a gene: 8. The CDR3 extends over 15 amino acids. The CDR3 sequence is CASSSSLAGRDEQYF. The CDR3 DNA sequence: TGTGCCAGCAGTTCCTCACTAGCGGGGAGGGACGAGCAGTACTTC.

This rearrangement joins TRBV20-1 to TRBJ1-6, with D possibly TRBD1 on 5 matching bases. The V end was cut by 5 bases, the J end by 4 bases, with 18 bases between. The CDR3 sequence is 16 residues long. The germline CDR1 and CDR2 sequences are DFQATT and SNEGSKA (reference sequence). As DNA, the CDR3 is TGCAGTGCTCTGGACAAAAAGGGTGATTATAATTCACCCCTCCACTTT. Protein product: CSALDKKGDYNSPLHF.

This clonotype came up many times. CDR3 DNA sequence: TGTGCCTCCAGCCAGGTTAACTATGGCTACACCTTC. It translates to CASSQVNYGYTF. V is TRBV10-3 and J is TRBJ1-2; unclear D gene. Germline V gene data show CDR1 as ENHRY and CDR2 as SYGVKD. This CDR3 has 12 amino acids. The V end lost 11 bases, the J end lost 1 base, and 11 bases lay between the germline ends.

The CDR3 nucleotides are TGTGCCACCAGCCCACGACAGGGAGGAGGCGAGCAGTACTTC. Its protein is CATSPRQGGGEQYF. The chain has TRBV15 and TRBJ2-7; possible D gene TRBD1, 7 bases. The CDR3 runs to 14 residues. Germline values: CDR1 LNHNV, CDR2 YYDKDF (reference sequence). The ends were cut back, 5 bases at V and 6 bases at J, with 17 bases in the middle.

This clonotype has ten or more counts. J is TRBJ2-3 and V is TRBV30; 10 positions agree with TRBD1. There are 15 residues in the CDR3. Looked up from germline, CDR1 is GTSNPN and CDR2 is SVGIG (reference sequence). J gave up 3 bases and V 2 bases, and 5 bases lay outside the gene matches. DNA for the CDR3: TGTGCCTGGAGTCCAGGACAGGGGGAGACAGATACGCAGTATTTT. Translating gives CAWSPGQGETDTQYF. Complete variable domain (other parts from reference TRBV30 and TRBJ2-3): SQTIHQWPATLVQPVGSPLSLECTVEGTSNPNLYWYRQAAGRGLQLLFYSVGIGQISSEVPQNLSASRPQDRQFILSSKKLLLSDSGFYLCAWSPGQGETDTQYFGPGTRLTVL.

This clonotype came up many times. The chain has TRBV7-6 and TRBJ2-7; unclear D gene. Germline CDR1 SGHVS, CDR2 FNYEAQ. V was shortened by 5 bases and J by 3 bases, with 14 bases between the two germline ends. The CDR3 length is 14 residues. CDR3 sequence reads: CASSPGPAIYEQYF. The DNA of the CDR3 is TGTGCCAGCAGCCCGGGCCCTGCGATCTACGAGCAGTACTTC.

The chain couples TRBV5-5 to TRBJ1-2, with 9 bases identical to TRBD1. Per the germline V gene, CDR1 is SGHKS and CDR2 is YYEKEE (reference sequence). After removal of 2 bases from V and 6 bases from J, the junction contained 8 bases not matched to a gene. There are 15 residues in the CDR3. The CDR3 DNA sequence: TGTGCCAGCAGCTTCGTTTCGACAGGGGGGGATGGCTACACCTTC. Its translation: CASSFVSTGGDGYTF. Complete variable domain (other parts from reference TRBV5-5 and TRBJ1-2): DAGVTQSPTHLIKTRGQQVTLRCSPISGHKSVSWYQQVLGQGPQFIFQYYEKEERGRGNFPDRFSARQFPNYSSELNVNALLLGDSALYLCASSFVSTGGDGYTFGSGTRLTVV.

The sample holds many counts of this clonotype. The chain is built from TRBV7-2 and TRBJ2-5; 7 nucleotides align to TRBD2. In germline, CDR1 is SGHTA, CDR2 FQGNSA. J gave up 5 bases and V 7 bases, and 4 bases lay outside the gene matches. This CDR3 is 12 amino acids long. CDR3 region: CASTPGGETQYF. CDR3 DNA sequence: TGTGCCAGCACCCCCGGGGGGGAGACCCAGTACTTC.

This clonotype appeared many times. The chain carries TRBV18 and TRBJ2-6; TRBD1 is a possible D gene (7 bases). V was shortened by 0 bases and J by 0 bases, with 12 bases between the two germline ends. CDR3 length equals 18 residues. Looked up from germline, CDR1 is KGHSH and CDR2 is LQKENI. CDR3 in amino acids: CASSPPAGGSSGANVLTF. CDR3 DNA: TGTGCCAGCTCACCACCTGCAGGGGGGAGCTCTGGGGCCAACGTCCTGACTTTC.

This clonotype has a count of ten or more. The chain is built from TRBV3-1 and TRBJ1-1; D gene unclear. CDR1 is LGHDT, CDR2 YNNKEL, per germline (reference sequence). The CDR3 runs 12 residues. Trimming stripped 8 bases from V and 5 bases from J, with 12 bases between. CDR3 DNA: TGTGCCAGCGCCCGGGAGAGGACTGAAGCTTTCTTT. Protein product: CASARERTEAFF.

At least ten counts were recorded for this clonotype. This rearrangement joins TRBV7-9 to TRBJ2-1; 9 nucleotides agree with TRBD1. Per the germline V gene, CDR1 is SEHNR and CDR2 is FQNEAQ (reference sequence). Trimming at V came to 5 bases and at J to 7 bases, leaving 9 bases not matched to a gene. This CDR3 comprises 15 residues. The CDR3 nucleotides are TGTGCCAGCAGCCCCGGGACAGGGCGGTTAAATGAGCAGTTCTTC. This translates into CASSPGTGRLNEQFF. The variable domain in full, with the rest retrieved from reference TRBV7-9 and TRBJ2-1, is DTGVSQNPRHKITKRGQNVTFRCDPISEHNRLYWYRQTLGQGPEFLTYFQNEAQLEKSRLLSDRFSAERPKGSFSTLEIQRTEQGDSAMYLCASSPGTGRLNEQFFGPGTRLTVL.

This clonotype came up many times. The chain recombines TRBV20-1 with TRBJ2-5; TRBD2 matches 8 bases. The length of the CDR3 is 12 residues. Germline CDR1 reads DFQATT; CDR2 reads SNEGSKA (reference sequence). J lost 6 bases, V lost 6 bases, and 6 bases had no gene match. CDR3 region: CSAPTSAQTQYF. CDR3 coding DNA: TGCAGTGCCCCGACTAGCGCCCAGACCCAGTACTTC.